Reported below is one TCR beta chain. Its cognate antigen has yet to be identified. No quality values exist for individual bases; no much larger clone is one base distant. Each donor gave one peripheral blood draw, roughly 120 mL on average, collected into heparinised tubes. Using a panel that included CD45RO, CCR7, CD25, CD127, CD95 and CD27, naive, central memory, regulatory and stem cell-like memory CD4+ T cells were sorted on a BD FACSAria II. Every sorted population had a purity above 98%. Right away, PBMCs were isolated by Lymphoprep density gradient centrifugation and were stained directly, with no culture step. Samples were stained and sorted in pairs, with one healthy donor and one patient per experiment, so that batch effects were minimized. The entire amount of isolated RNA was reverse transcribed using the High Capacity cDNA Reverse Transcription Kit, so the sequenced TCRB transcripts were expressed ones. Naive, central memory and regulatory T cell samples underwent deep immunoSEQ sequencing, averaging around 4 million total reads per sample. After sorted cells were lysed in RLT buffer, RNA was extracted with DNase-treated RNeasy Micro or Mini kits, with the choice depending on cell number. To prevent cross-contamination, every cell subset was processed on its own, while patient and healthy donor samples were processed together. Using the immunoSEQ multiplex PCR, TCRB sequences were amplified from cDNA into 87-bp fragments spanning the CDR3 region. The amplicons were sequenced using the Illumina HiSeq platform. As for how the authors treated the data: Synthetic template baselines were used to correct PCR bias computationally, reads within Hamming distance 2 were collapsed, and singletons that could not be merged were discarded. Reads were aligned against IMGT so that V, D and J genes, CDR3 length and insertions or deletions at six rearrangement sites could be assigned. Within each subset, clonotype counts were normalized to sorted cell number, and only after that were true diversity and Gini coefficients computed with the tcR R package. The overlap coefficient, calculated on TCRB nucleotide sequences, was used to quantify repertoire sharing. Out-of-frame TCRB sequences from naive cells were analyzed to stand in for the pre-selection repertoire. TCRdb stores this immuneACCESS table with in-frame sequences only. Part of the clones is absent; in the studies checked, under half of the shortfall reflects unresolved V genes, and no reason is known for the rest. The V and J calls and clone size were taken over from that table, and D and trimming were inferred from the DNA. This sample gives 500,000 to 800,000 clones in total; around an eighth of them show up just once. The top ten clones comprise roughly 0.12% of the sample.

This specimen belongs to a study of beta chain features in type 1 diabetes listed by TCRdb under 2018. Concerning the study at large: No differences in mean age, gender distribution, total cell number or subset yield were found between patients and healthy donors. A total of 90 million to 120 million sorted cells were examined across all samples, and a strong correlation was observed between cell number per subset and RNA yield. The study compared the TCRB repertoires of sorted circulating CD4+ T cell subsets in recently diagnosed type 1 diabetes patients with those in matched healthy donors. Naive and central memory subsets were obtained from all 28 donors, but regulatory and stem cell-like memory subsets were isolated from only 8 patients and 8 healthy donors.

General findings and caveats noted by the study authors: In all four CD4+ subsets, TCRB CDR3 length was moderately but significantly shorter in type 1 diabetes patients. Because cDNA was sequenced instead of genomic DNA, highly expressing activated cells could be over-represented, though the groups showed no difference in activation or CD3 levels. Because small numbers of individuals were included in the HLA sub-analyses, any influence of HLA type on TCRB rearrangement was left unresolved. Naive, central memory and regulatory TCRB repertoires appeared to be more similar among patients than among healthy donors. At VDJ recombination sites, type 1 diabetes patients had fewer insertions and more deleted nucleotides, which implies abnormalities in thymic rearrangement. PCR may preferentially amplify shorter templates, but because patient and control samples were amplified and corrected together, any resulting skew would affect both groups equally.

The CDR3, cysteine through phenylalanine, is 14 amino acids long. Of the read, only the CDR3 DNA is kept; its 42 bases are in frame from base 1. Based on the germline V gene, the CDR1 and CDR2 sequences are LGHNT and FRNRAP. Trimming at the junction amounts to 1 base on V and 6 bases on J, and the germline ends lie 10 bases apart. The sequence derives from a man under 40 with type 1 diabetes. The rearranged segments are TRBV12-5 and TRBJ2-1, with the identity of the D gene unclear. Specimen: naive CD4+ T cells from blood. The sample's cell subset or site, from its label and the paper: true naive CD4+ T cells. The CDR3 protein is CASGLAPNSNEQFF. DNA sequence: TGTGCTAGTGGTTTGGCCCCCAACTCCAATGAGCAGTTCTTC. Full variable domain (CDR3 extended with the reference TRBV12-5 and TRBJ2-1 proteins): DARVTQTPRHKVTEMGQEVTMRCQPILGHNTVFWYRQTMMQGLELLAYFRNRAPLDDSGMPKDRFSAEMPDATLATLKIQPSEPRDSAVYFCASGLAPNSNEQFFGPGTRLTVL.